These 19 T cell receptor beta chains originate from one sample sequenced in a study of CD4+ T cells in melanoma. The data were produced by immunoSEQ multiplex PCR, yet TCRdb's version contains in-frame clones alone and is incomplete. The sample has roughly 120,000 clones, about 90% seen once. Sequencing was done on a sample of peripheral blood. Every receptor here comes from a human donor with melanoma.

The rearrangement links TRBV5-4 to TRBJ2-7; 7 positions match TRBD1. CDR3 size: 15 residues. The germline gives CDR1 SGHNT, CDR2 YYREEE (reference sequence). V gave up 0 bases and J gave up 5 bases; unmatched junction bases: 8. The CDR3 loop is CASSLVDTGANEQYF. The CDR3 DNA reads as TGTGCCAGCAGCTTGGTAGACACAGGGGCCAACGAGCAGTACTTC. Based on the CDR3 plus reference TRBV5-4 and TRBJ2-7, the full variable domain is ETGVTQSPTHLIKTRGQQVTLRCSSQSGHNTVSWYQQALGQGPQFIFQYYREEENGRGNFPPRFSGLQFPNYSSELNVNALELDDSALYLCASSLVDTGANEQYFGPGTRLTVT.

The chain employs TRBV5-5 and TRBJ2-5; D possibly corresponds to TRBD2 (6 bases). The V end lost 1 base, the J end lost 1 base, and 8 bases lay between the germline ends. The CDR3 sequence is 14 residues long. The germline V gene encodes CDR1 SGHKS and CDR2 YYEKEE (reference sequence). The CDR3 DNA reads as TGTGCCAGCAGCTTGTGGCGGGGCCAAGAGACCCAGTACTTC. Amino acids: CASSLWRGQETQYF.

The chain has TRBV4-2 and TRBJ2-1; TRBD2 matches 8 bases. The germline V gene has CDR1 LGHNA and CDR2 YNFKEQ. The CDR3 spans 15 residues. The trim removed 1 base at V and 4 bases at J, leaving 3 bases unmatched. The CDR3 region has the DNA TGTGCCAGCAGCCAAGTAGAGCGGGGGTACAATGAGCAGTTCTTC. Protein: CASSQVERGYNEQFF.

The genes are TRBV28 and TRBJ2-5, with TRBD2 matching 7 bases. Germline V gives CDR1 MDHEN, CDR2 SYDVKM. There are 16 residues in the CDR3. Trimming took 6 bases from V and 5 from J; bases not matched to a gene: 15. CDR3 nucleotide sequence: TGTGCCAGCAGGGTGGGGGGGAGGGCCCCTTGGGAGACCCAGTACTTC. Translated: CASRVGGRAPWETQYF.

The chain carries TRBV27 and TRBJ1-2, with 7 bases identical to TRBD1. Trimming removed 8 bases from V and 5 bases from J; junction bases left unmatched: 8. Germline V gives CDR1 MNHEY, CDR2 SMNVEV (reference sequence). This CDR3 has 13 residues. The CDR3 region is CASRAGGVYGYTF. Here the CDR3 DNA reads TGTGCCAGCCGGGCAGGGGGTGTATATGGCTACACCTTC.

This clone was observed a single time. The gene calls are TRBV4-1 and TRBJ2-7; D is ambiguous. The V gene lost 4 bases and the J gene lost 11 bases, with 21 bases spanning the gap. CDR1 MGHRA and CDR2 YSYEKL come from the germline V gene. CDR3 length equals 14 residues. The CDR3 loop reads CASSLTRYSNPEYF. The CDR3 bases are TGCGCCAGCAGCCTTACCAGGTACAGTAACCCCGAGTACTTC.

CDR3 sequence reads: CASSGRGFNTGELFF. CDR3 DNA sequence: TGTGCCAGCAGCGGACGCGGGTTTAACACCGGGGAGCTGTTTTTT. The rearrangement joins TRBV13 to TRBJ2-2, with a tentative D call TRBD2 (5 bases). Germline CDR1 reads PRHDT; CDR2 reads FYEKMQ (reference sequence). The CDR3 spans 15 residues. The V end lost 5 bases, the J end lost 2 bases, and 12 bases lay between the germline ends.

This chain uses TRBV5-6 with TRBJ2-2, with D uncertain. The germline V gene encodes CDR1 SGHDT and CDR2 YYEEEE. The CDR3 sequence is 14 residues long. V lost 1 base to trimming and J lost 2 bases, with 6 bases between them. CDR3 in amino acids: CASSLNLNTGELFF. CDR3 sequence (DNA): TGTGCCAGCAGCTTGAACCTAAACACCGGGGAGCTGTTTTTT.

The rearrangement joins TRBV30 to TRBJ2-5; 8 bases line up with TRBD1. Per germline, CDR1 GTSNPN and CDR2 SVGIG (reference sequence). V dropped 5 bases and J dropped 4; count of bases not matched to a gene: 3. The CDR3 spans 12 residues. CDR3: CAWDRGLETQYF. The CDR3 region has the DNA TGTGCCTGGGACAGGGGTTTAGAGACCCAGTACTTC.

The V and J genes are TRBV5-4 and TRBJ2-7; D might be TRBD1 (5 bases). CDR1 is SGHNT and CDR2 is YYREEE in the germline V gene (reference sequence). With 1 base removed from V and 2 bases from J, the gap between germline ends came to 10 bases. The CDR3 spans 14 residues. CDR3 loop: CASSLPGPAYEQYF. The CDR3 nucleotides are TGTGCCAGCAGCTTGCCAGGGCCAGCCTACGAGCAGTACTTC.

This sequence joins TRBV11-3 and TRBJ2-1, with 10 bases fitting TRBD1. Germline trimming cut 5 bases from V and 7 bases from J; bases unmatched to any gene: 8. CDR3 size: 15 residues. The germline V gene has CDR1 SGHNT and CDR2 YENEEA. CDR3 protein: CASSLLGTGVNEQFF. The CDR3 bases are TGTGCCAGCAGCCTACTCGGGACAGGGGTTAATGAGCAGTTCTTC.

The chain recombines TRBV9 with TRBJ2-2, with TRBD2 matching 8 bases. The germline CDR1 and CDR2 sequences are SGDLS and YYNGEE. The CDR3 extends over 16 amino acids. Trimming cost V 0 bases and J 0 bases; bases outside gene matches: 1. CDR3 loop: CASSVVGGANTGELFF. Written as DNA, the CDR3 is TGTGCCAGCAGCGTAGTCGGGGGGGCGAACACCGGGGAGCTGTTTTTT.

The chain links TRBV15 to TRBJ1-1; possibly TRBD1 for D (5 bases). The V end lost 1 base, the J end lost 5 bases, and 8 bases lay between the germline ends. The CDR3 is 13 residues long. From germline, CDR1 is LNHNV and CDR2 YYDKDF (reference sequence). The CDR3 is CATSRAGGTEAFF. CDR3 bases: TGTGCCACCAGCAGAGCGGGGGGTACTGAAGCTTTCTTT.

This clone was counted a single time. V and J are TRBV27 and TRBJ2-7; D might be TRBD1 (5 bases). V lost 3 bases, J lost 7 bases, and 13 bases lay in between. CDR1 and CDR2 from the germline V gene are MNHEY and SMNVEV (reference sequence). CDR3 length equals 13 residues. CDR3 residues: CASSLQGPMEQYF. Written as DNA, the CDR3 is TGTGCCAGCAGTTTGCAGGGCCCAATGGAGCAGTACTTC.

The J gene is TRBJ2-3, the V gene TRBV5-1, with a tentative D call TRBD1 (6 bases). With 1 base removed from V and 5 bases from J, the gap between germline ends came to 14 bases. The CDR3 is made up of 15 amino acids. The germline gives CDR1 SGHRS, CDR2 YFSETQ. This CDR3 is CASSLSGAFVDTQYF. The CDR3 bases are TGCGCCAGCAGCTTGTCAGGGGCTTTTGTAGATACGCAGTATTTT.

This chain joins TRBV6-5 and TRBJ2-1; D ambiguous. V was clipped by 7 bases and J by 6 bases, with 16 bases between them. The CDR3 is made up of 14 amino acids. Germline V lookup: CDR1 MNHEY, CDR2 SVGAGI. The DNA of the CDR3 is TGTGCCAGCATGCGAGCGTATCAAAGCAATGAGCAGTTCTTC. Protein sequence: CASMRAYQSNEQFF.

CDR3 nucleotides: TGTGCCACCGCCAGTCTATCACCCTACGAGCAGTACTTC. It yields the protein CATASLSPYEQYF. The chain employs TRBV28 and TRBJ2-7; D not certain. From germline, CDR1 is MDHEN and CDR2 SYDVKM. The length of the CDR3 is 13 residues. V was pared by 10 bases and J by 2 bases, with 15 bases between. Drawing the rest from reference TRBV28 and TRBJ2-7, the complete variable domain is DVKVTQSSRYLVKRTGEKVFLECVQDMDHENMFWYRQDPGLGLRLIYFSYDVKMKEKGDIPEGYSVSREKKERFSLILESASTNQTSMYLCATASLSPYEQYFGPGTRLTVT.

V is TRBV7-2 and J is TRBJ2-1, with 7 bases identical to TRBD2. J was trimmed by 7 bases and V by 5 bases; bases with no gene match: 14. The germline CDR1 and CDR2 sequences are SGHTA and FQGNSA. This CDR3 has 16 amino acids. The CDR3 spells CASSPARRESQNEQFF. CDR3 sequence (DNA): TGTGCCAGCAGCCCCGCAAGGCGGGAGAGTCAGAATGAGCAGTTCTTC.

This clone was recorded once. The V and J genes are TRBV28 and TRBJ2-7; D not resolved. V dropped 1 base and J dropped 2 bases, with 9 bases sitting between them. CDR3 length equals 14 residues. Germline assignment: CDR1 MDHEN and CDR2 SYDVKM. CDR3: CASSLLSSTYEQYF. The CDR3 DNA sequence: TGTGCCAGCAGTTTATTAAGCAGCACCTACGAGCAGTACTTC.